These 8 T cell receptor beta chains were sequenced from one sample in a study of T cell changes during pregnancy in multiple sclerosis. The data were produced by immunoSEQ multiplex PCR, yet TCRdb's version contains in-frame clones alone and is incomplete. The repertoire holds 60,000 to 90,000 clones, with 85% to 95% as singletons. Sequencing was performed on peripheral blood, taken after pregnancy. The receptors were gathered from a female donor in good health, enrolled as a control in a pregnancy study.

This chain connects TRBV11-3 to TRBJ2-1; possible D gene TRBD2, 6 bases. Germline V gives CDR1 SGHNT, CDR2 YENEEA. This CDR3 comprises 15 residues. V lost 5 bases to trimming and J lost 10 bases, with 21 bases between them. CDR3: CASSHSGTFKEEQFF. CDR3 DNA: TGTGCCAGCAGCCATTCCGGGACTTTCAAGGAGGAGCAGTTCTTC.

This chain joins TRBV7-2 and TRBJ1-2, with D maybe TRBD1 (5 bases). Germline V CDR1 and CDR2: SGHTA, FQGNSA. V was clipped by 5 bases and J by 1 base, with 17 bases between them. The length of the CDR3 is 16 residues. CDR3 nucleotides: TGTGCCAGCAGCCGCAGTCAGGCGGGACTTAACTATGGCTACACCTTC. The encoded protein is CASSRSQAGLNYGYTF. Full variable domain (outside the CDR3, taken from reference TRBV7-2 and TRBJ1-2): GAGVSQSPSNKVTEKGKDVELRCDPISGHTALYWYRQSLGQGLEFLIYFQGNSAPDKSGLPSDRFSAERTGGSVSTLTIQRTQQEDSAVYLCASSRSQAGLNYGYTFGSGTRLTVV.

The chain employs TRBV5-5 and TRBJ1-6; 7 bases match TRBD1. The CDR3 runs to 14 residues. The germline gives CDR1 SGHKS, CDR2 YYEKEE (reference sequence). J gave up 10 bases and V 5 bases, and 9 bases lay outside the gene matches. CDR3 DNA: TGTGCCAGCAGGTGGAACAGGGGAGGCTCACCCCTCCACTTT. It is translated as CASRWNRGGSPLHF.

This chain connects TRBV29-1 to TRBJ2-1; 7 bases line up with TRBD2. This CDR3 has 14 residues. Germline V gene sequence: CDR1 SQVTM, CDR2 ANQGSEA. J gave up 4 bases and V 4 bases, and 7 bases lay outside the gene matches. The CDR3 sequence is CSVGALAVYNEQFF. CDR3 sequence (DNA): TGCAGCGTTGGCGCTCTAGCGGTTTACAATGAGCAGTTCTTC.

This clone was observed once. CDR3 sequence: CASSPLANYGYTF. CDR3 sequence (DNA): TGTGCCAGCAGCCCACTTGCTAACTATGGCTACACCTTC. The chain employs TRBV7-9 and TRBJ1-2; no clear D gene. Germline assignment: CDR1 SEHNR and CDR2 FQNEAQ (reference sequence). The CDR3 contains 13 residues. V was clipped by 5 bases and J by 0 bases, with 7 bases between them.

The CDR3 sequence: CASKPYSGTEAFF. Written as DNA, the CDR3 is TGTGCCAGCAAACCCTATTCGGGCACTGAAGCTTTCTTT. The V and J genes are TRBV5-4 and TRBJ1-1, with unresolved D. The CDR3 has 13 amino acids. The germline CDR1 and CDR2 sequences are SGHNT and YYREEE (reference sequence). Trimming removed 6 bases from V and 4 bases from J, with 13 bases in between. Full variable domain (missing parts from reference TRBV5-4 and TRBJ1-1): ETGVTQSPTHLIKTRGQQVTLRCSSQSGHNTVSWYQQALGQGPQFIFQYYREEENGRGNFPPRFSGLQFPNYSSELNVNALELDDSALYLCASKPYSGTEAFFGQGTRLTVV.

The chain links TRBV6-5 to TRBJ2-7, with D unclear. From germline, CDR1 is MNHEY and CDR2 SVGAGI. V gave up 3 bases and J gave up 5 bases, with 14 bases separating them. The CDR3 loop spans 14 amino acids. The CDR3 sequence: CASSYYPAYHEQYF. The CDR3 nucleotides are TGTGCCAGCAGTTATTACCCAGCGTACCACGAGCAGTACTTC.

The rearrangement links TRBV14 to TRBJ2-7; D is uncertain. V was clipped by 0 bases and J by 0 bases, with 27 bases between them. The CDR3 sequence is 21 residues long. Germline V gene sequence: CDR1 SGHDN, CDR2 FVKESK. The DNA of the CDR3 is TGTGCCAGCAGCCAAGAAATCCCTCCTCGCGAAACTATGAAGAGCTCCTACGAGCAGTACTTC. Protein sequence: CASSQEIPPRETMKSSYEQYF.